Reported below is one TCR beta chain. This clonotype came up a few times. Its antigen is still unknown. No much larger clonotype is one base removed from it; base qualities were not supplied. This sample is part of a study of tumor-infiltrating lymphocytes in primary liver carcinoma (dated by TCRdb to about 2017). At the level of the whole study: Surgical resection was performed in China between late 2015 and 2016 on about 5 patients with histopathologically diagnosed primary liver carcinoma. Of the five patients (three men and two women, aged 30 to 69 years), four had hepatocellular carcinoma and one had combined HCC and intrahepatic cholangiocarcinoma. The five patients had tumors staged T1-T3 N0M0, with maximum diameters ranging from roughly 4 to 10 cm. Roughly 3.65 to 7.13 million productive TCRbeta reads were obtained per sample, and no significant difference in read depth was found between tissue types. Across five regions of each liver tumor, along with adjacent normal tissue and blood, the study brought together TCRbeta repertoire sequencing, expression microarrays and whole-exome sequencing. A total of around 35 specimens from 5 patients, comprising some 25 tumor regions, 5 adjacent noncancerous liver tissues and 5 peripheral blood samples, were covered by TCRbeta repertoire sequencing. Repertoires from technical replicates were highly reproducible, with mean shared-clone rates roughly 0.9 and correlation coefficients above 0.98.

TRIzol reagent was used to extract blood RNA from unsorted whole blood, while the DNeasy Blood & Tissue kit provided the germline DNA. Patients had chronic HBV infection and were treatment-naive at sampling. Before surgery, four milliliters of peripheral blood were collected into K2EDTA tubes. CDR1 and CDR2 were assigned from the germline V gene as MGHRA and YSYEKL. The germline ends are 18 bases apart after V is trimmed by 1 base and J by 2 bases. Including the terminal cysteine and phenylalanine, the CDR3 comprises 17 residues. The sequence is cut down to CDR3 DNA, 51 bases in frame from base 1. Broader findings and caveats from the paper: Only a few patients were included in the study, and the authors note that the findings should be validated in a larger study. Repertoire overlap was found to be higher between tumor regions (mean approximately 35%) than between tumor-adjacent (about 17%) or tumor-blood (about 14%) pairs, consistent with antigen-driven expansion. Bulk unsorted samples precluded comparing CD4+ and CD8+ T cell repertoires. Only the TCR beta chain was sequenced, which likely underestimates true repertoire diversity because unpaired alpha chains were not captured. A significantly larger repertoire fraction was made up by the top 250 clones in tumors than in blood (p = 0.039).

Starting from around 520 ng total RNA, TCRbeta-specific cDNA was produced by reverse transcription with a constant-region primer and ProtoScript II reverse transcriptase. TCRbeta libraries were built with three nested multiplex PCR rounds, a slightly modified ARM-PCR procedure. The first two PCR rounds used multiplex TRBV1-TRBV30 forward primers with a Cbeta reverse primer, each for about 10 cycles. A final 25-cycle PCR with Deep VentR polymerase added sample barcodes and Illumina adapters. Before sequencing, amplicons of 200-500 bp were purified from gel using a QIAquick gel extraction kit. An Illumina HiSeq 2500 was used to sequence the TCRbeta amplicons with 250-bp paired-end reads. On the study's bioinformatics: To recover full CDR3 sequences, reads were quality-trimmed using Trimmomatic v0.33 and paired reads were then merged using FLASH v1.2.11. V, D and J germline segments were assigned to the rearranged TCRbeta sequences by MiGEC v1.2.1b. Clonotype statistics and Shannon-Wiener diversity indices were calculated with VDJtools v1.0.0. Except for diversity analysis, only each sample's 250 most abundant clonotypes were used in subsequent analyses to reduce sampling bias. TCRdb reprocessed the public reads (quality trimming at Q25 with fastp, clone calling with MiXCR) and kept in-frame beta chains. Entries that share a CDR3 protein sequence are merged under the most common genes and DNA. The authors' filters were not applied to this entry. The sample table contains 310,000 or so distinct CDR3 sequences; only one count was recorded for around 50% of them. 15% to 20% of the sample is in the top ten clones.

The rearranged chain carries TRBV4-1 and TRBJ2-7; the D segment could be TRBD1, given 5 matching bases. The source of this sequence is a woman under 40 with primary liver carcinoma and hepatitis B virus infection. Material for sequencing was peripheral blood. The DNA reads as follows: TGCGCCAGCAGCCAAGCTCAGGGTGGGTTCGCGACCTACGAGCAGTACTTC. Translated, it reads CASSQAQGGFATYEQYF.